The 2 T cell receptor beta chains reported below all come from one sample, sequenced in a study of regulatory and conventional T cells in RAG deficiency. Profiling relied on immunoSEQ multiplex PCR, and the TCRdb table lists in-frame clones only, not all of them. The sample lists thousands of clones, 80% occurring once. The sample also formed part of further work on regulatory T cells. That work contributes: The PCR used 52 TRBV and 13 TRBJ primers.

The sequenced sample was CD8+ T cells sorted from blood. The receptors here all came from a human donor in good health.

This clone has a handful of counts. The rearrangement joins TRBV11-3 to TRBJ2-1; TRBD2 matches at 10 bases. The V and J ends lost 0 bases and 8 bases, in that order; junction bases with no gene match: 4. The CDR3 contains 15 residues. Per germline, CDR1 SGHNT and CDR2 YENEEA. Here the CDR3 reads CASSLELAGEDEQFF. As DNA, the CDR3 is TGTGCCAGCAGCTTAGAGCTAGCGGGAGAGGATGAGCAGTTCTTC.

The rearrangement links TRBV2 to TRBJ1-1; the D is unclear. Germline V gives CDR1 SNHLY, CDR2 FYNNEI. The CDR3 sequence is 13 residues long. V lost 1 base, J lost 7 bases, and 10 bases lay in between. The CDR3 nucleotides read TGTGCCAGCAGTGAAGAGGGATGGGGTGAAGCTTTCTTT. It codes for CASSEEGWGEAFF.